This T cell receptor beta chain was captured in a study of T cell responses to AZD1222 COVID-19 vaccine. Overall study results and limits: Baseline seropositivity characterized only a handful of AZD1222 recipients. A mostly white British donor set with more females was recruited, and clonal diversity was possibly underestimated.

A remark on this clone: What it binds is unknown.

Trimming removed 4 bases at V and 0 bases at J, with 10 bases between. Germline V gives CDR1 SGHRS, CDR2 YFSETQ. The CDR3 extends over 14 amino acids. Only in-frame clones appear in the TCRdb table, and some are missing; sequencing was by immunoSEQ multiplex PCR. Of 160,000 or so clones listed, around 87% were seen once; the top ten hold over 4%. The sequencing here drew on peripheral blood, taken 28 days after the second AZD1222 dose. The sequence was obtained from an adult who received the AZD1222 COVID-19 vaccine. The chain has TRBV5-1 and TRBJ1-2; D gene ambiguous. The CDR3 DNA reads TGCGCCAGCAGCGACGCCCAATCTAACTATGGCTACACCTTC. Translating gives CASSDAQSNYGYTF.